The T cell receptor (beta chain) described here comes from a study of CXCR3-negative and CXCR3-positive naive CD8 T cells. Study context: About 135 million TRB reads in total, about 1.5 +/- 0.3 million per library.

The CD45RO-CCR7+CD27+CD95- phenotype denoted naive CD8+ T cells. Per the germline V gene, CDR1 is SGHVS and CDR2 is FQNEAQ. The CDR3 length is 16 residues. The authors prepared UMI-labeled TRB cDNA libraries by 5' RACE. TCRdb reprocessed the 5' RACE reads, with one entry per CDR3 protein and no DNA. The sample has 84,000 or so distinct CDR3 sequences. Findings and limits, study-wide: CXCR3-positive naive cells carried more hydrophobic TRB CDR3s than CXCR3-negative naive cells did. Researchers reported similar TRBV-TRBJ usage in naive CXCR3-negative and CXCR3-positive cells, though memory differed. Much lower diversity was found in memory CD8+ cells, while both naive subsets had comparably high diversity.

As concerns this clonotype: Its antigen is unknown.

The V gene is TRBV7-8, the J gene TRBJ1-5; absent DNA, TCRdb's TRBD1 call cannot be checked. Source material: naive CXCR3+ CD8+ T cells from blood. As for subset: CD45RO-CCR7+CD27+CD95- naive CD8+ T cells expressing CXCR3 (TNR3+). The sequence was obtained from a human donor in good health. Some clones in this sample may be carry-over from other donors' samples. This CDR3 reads CASSPKGEGARQPQHF.